This TCR beta chain was retrieved from a study of radiotherapy plus CTLA-4 blockade in lung cancer. At the level of the study: Around 20% of enrolled patients responded objectively, and 31% had disease control. Study-wide results and limits: Per reports, early blood T cell clone dynamics, plus interferon-beta, forecast response most strongly. Peripheral blood showed expansion of tumor-derived TCR clones after radiotherapy and ipilimumab.

Comment on this clone: What it recognizes is unknown.

Profiled with immunoSEQ multiplex PCR; TCRdb holds only in-frame clones, not every one. The sample contains 55,000 to 80,000 clones, more than 75% of which appear only once. This CDR3 is 13 amino acids long. Germline loops: CDR1 LNHNV, CDR2 YYDKDF (reference sequence). The germline V and J ends were trimmed by 8 bases and 6 bases, with 13 bases remaining between them. The V gene is TRBV15, the J gene TRBJ1-4; no clear D gene. This TCR was sampled from a human donor with non-small cell lung cancer that progressed on radiotherapy plus ipilimumab. Material: peripheral blood, obtained from a patient treated with radiotherapy plus ipilimumab. This CDR3 reads CATRTSLDEKLFF. The CDR3, as DNA: TGTGCCACCCGTACCTCTTTGGATGAAAAACTGTTTTTT.